The 24 T cell receptor beta chains given below trace back to one sample, sequenced in a study of T-cell memory formation after mild COVID-19. Using its own MiXCR run on the 5' RACE reads, TCRdb lists one record per CDR3 protein. The sample lists approximately 400,000 distinct CDR3 sequences; about 24% were seen once. Sequencing was carried out using PBMCs or a T cell subset sorted from them (not recorded which). Receptors were obtained from an adult woman who had mild COVID-19 (a few samples of this study predate the infection). Cell type and time point are not known.

This clonotype was seen more than once but under ten times. The chain joins TRBV7-9 to TRBJ2-1, with D unresolved. CDR1 is SEHNR, CDR2 FQNEAQ, per germline (reference sequence). Between the trimmed V and J ends, which lost 0 bases and 8 bases, there was a span of 8 bases. The CDR3 has 13 residues. CDR3 region: CASSLAKVDEQFF. CDR3 sequence (DNA): TGTGCCAGCAGCTTAGCGAAAGTCGATGAGCAGTTCTTC.

This clonotype has a handful of counts. V and J are TRBV20-1 and TRBJ1-1; D unresolved. The CDR3 extends over 14 amino acids. The germline gives CDR1 DFQATT, CDR2 SNEGSKA (reference sequence). V dropped 6 bases and J dropped 1 base, with 15 bases sitting between them. Here the CDR3 reads CSAADRTGNTEAFF. As DNA, the CDR3 is TGCAGTGCGGCCGACCGTACTGGGAACACTGAAGCTTTCTTT.

The chain has TRBV20-1 and TRBJ1-5; D call uncertain. CDR3 length equals 13 residues. V dropped 1 base and J dropped 5 bases, with 9 bases sitting between them. CDR1 and CDR2 (germline): DFQATT, SNEGSKA (reference sequence). The CDR3 region has the DNA TGCAGTGCTAGAGTTGGTCACGATCAGCCCCAGCATTTT. This translates into CSARVGHDQPQHF.

This clonotype showed up many times. This chain links TRBV15 with TRBJ2-7; no clear D gene. The CDR3 length is 12 residues. Trimming pared 0 bases from V and 6 bases from J, leaving 6 bases between. Germline CDR1 and CDR2: LNHNV and YYDKDF (reference sequence). The CDR3 DNA reads TGTGCCACCAGCAGAGATATAACCGAGCAGTACTTC. Encoded protein: CATSRDITEQYF.

Notes on this clonotype: The junction departs from the called germline gene at one end, perhaps through a read error. The CDR3 coding sequence is TGCAGTGCTAGGGATAGCAATCAGCACCAGCATTTT. Translation: CSARDSNQHQHF. The chain employs TRBV20-1 and TRBJ1-5; D remains unclear. The CDR3 consists of 12 residues. Germline V gene lookup returns CDR1 DFQATT and CDR2 SNEGSKA (reference sequence).

This clonotype occurred a few times. The chain recombines TRBV9 with TRBJ2-5; maybe TRBD1 (5 bases). V was pared by 0 bases and J by 2 bases, with 11 bases between. The V gene's germline CDR1 is SGDLS and CDR2 YYNGEE. This CDR3 region has 15 residues. CDR3 sequence: CASSVATGPQETQYF. In DNA, the CDR3 is TGTGCCAGCAGCGTAGCTACAGGCCCGCAAGAGACCCAGTACTTC.

This clonotype was detected a few times. The chain is built from TRBV11-2 and TRBJ1-1, with TRBD1 matching 7 bases. Trimming took 0 bases from V and 9 from J; bases not matched to a gene: 7. This CDR3 region has 14 residues. Looked up from germline, CDR1 is SGHAT and CDR2 is FQNNGV. The DNA of the CDR3 is TGTGCCAGCAGCTTAGAAGGGGGCAGCTTCCAAGCTTTCTTT. The encoded protein is CASSLEGGSFQAFF.

This chain joins TRBV6-1 and TRBJ2-5; D not resolved. With 6 bases removed from V and 7 bases from J, the gap between germline ends came to 12 bases. In germline, CDR1 is MNHNS, CDR2 SASEGT. The CDR3 length is 12 residues. The DNA for the CDR3 is TGTGCCAGCAGAGACGCCCGCGGGACCCAGTACTTC. Protein product: CASRDARGTQYF.

This clonotype appeared a few times. The chain recombines TRBV7-9 with TRBJ2-7; D is perhaps TRBD1 (6 bases). The CDR3 has 12 residues. The V gene's germline CDR1 is SEHNR and CDR2 FQNEAQ (reference sequence). V shed 3 bases and J shed 5 bases, with 8 bases lying between them. The CDR3 sequence: CASSFRQDEQYF. The CDR3 region has the DNA TGTGCCAGCAGCTTTCGACAGGACGAGCAGTACTTC.

The CDR3 reads CATSSTTEARARMGYGYTF. CDR3 DNA: TGTGCCACCAGCTCGACTACCGAAGCCCGGGCAAGGATGGGGTATGGCTACACCTTC. The chain links TRBV15 to TRBJ1-2; unclear D gene. Germline loops: CDR1 LNHNV, CDR2 YYDKDF (reference sequence). The CDR3 consists of 19 residues. V dropped 5 bases and J dropped 5 bases, with 30 bases sitting between them. Looking up the rest from reference TRBV15 and TRBJ1-2 gives the full variable domain: DAMVIQNPRYQVTQFGKPVTLSCSQTLNHNVMYWYQQKSSQAPKLLFHYYDKDFNNEADTPDNFQSRRPNTSFCFLDIRSPGLGDTAMYLCATSSTTEARARMGYGYTFGSGTRLTVV.

The chain has TRBV20-1 and TRBJ1-6; 9 nucleotides agree with TRBD1. Germline values: CDR1 DFQATT, CDR2 SNEGSKA (reference sequence). The CDR3 length is 14 residues. Losses at the gene ends were 5 bases for V and 13 bases for J; bases not matched to a gene: 12. DNA of the CDR3: TGCAGTGCTCCCCCCGGGACAGGGAATCACCCCCTCCACTTT. Encoded protein: CSAPPGTGNHPLHF.

V and J are TRBV29-1 and TRBJ1-1, with TRBD1 matching over 12 bases. Germline-derived CDR1 and CDR2 are SQVTM and ANQGSEA. The CDR3 is made up of 16 amino acids. J gave up 5 bases and V 2 bases, and 9 bases lay outside the gene matches. CDR3 protein: CSVELLGQGASTEAFF. The CDR3 DNA reads as TGCAGCGTTGAATTATTGGGACAGGGGGCGAGTACTGAAGCTTTCTTT.

This clonotype occurred a few times. This chain links TRBV15 with TRBJ1-2; possible D gene TRBD1, 5 bases. From germline, CDR1 is LNHNV and CDR2 YYDKDF (reference sequence). The ends were cut back, 0 bases at V and 1 base at J, with 21 bases in the middle. The CDR3 totals 19 residues. The CDR3 reads CATSRDPGAGSTFNYGYTF. CDR3 coding DNA: TGTGCCACCAGCAGAGATCCCGGGGCAGGTTCGACTTTTAACTATGGCTACACCTTC.

The chain joins TRBV9 to TRBJ2-1, with 9 nucleotides matching TRBD2. J was trimmed by 5 bases and V by 7 bases; bases with no gene match: 10. The length of the CDR3 is 15 residues. Germline lookup yields CDR1 SGDLS and CDR2 YYNGEE. CDR3 nucleotides: TGTGCCAGCTCCTACCCAGGGACTAGCCACAATGAGCAGTTCTTC. Protein sequence: CASSYPGTSHNEQFF.

This clonotype occurred a few times. The chain uses TRBV5-6 and TRBJ2-1; 7 nucleotides align to TRBD2. The CDR3 contains 15 residues. V gave up 2 bases and J gave up 5 bases; unmatched junction bases: 7. The V gene's germline CDR1 is SGHDT and CDR2 YYEEEE. CDR3 sequence: CASSFGGGTDNEQFF. Here the CDR3 DNA reads TGTGCCAGCAGCTTTGGGGGGGGGACCGACAATGAGCAGTTCTTC.

This clonotype was seen repeatedly, ten times or more. The chain carries TRBV7-7 and TRBJ2-5; maybe TRBD2 (7 bases). Germline CDR1 is SSHAT and CDR2 is FNYEAQ (reference sequence). The CDR3 extends over 12 amino acids. As DNA, the CDR3 is TGTGCTAGCCGGGGGGCGATGGAGACCCAGTACTTC. It is translated as CASRGAMETQYF.

The V and J genes are TRBV12-3 or TRBV12-4 and TRBJ1-2; 7 bases fit TRBD1. V lost 7 bases to trimming and J lost 1 base; unmatched junction nucleotides: 15. The CDR3 has 17 residues. CDR3 bases: TGTGCCAGCACCGACACCGCCCAGGGGACAGTTAACTATGGCTACACCTTC. It translates to CASTDTAQGTVNYGYTF.

The chain employs TRBV24-1 and TRBJ2-2, with a weak D call TRBD2 (7 bases). This CDR3 comprises 15 residues. Trimming left V 4 bases short and J 9 bases short, with 17 bases between. Germline-derived CDR1 and CDR2 are KGHDR and SFDVKD. CDR3 residues: CATSEPPGGRRELFF. The CDR3 DNA reads as TGTGCCACCAGTGAACCACCGGGGGGCCGGAGGGAGCTGTTTTTT.

This clonotype was found a few times. This chain joins TRBV24-1 and TRBJ2-2; TRBD1 or TRBD2 may be the D gene (6 bases each). The CDR3 runs 16 residues. CDR1 and CDR2 (germline): KGHDR, SFDVKD. Trimming pared 6 bases from V and 3 bases from J, leaving 16 bases between. The CDR3 is CATSFSEEGDTGELFF. CDR3 coding DNA: TGTGCCACCAGTTTCAGCGAGGAGGGGGACACCGGGGAGCTGTTTTTT.

V gene TRBV12-3 or TRBV12-4 combines with J gene TRBJ2-1; D unresolved. V lost 1 base and J lost 6, with 7 bases in between. This CDR3 is built from 13 residues. CDR3 bases: TGTGCCAGCAGTTTAGTACCTAGCAATGAGCAGTTCTTC. Translated, it gives CASSLVPSNEQFF.

Only a few counts were recorded for this clonotype. This chain links TRBV4-2 with TRBJ1-4, with TRBD1 identical over 9 bases. Unmatched junction bases numbered 6, after V lost 3 bases and J lost 7 bases. Germline V lookup: CDR1 LGHNA, CDR2 YNFKEQ. The CDR3 extends over 15 amino acids. In DNA, the CDR3 is TGTGCCAGCAGCCACCGAGGGACAGGGCTTGAAAAACTGTTTTTT. It is translated as CASSHRGTGLEKLFF.

This clonotype occurred a few times. The V gene is TRBV7-8, the J gene TRBJ2-3, with unresolved D. CDR3 length: 14 amino acids. V dropped 5 bases and J dropped 2 bases, with 11 bases sitting between them. In germline, CDR1 is SGHVS, CDR2 FQNEAQ. CDR3 sequence reads: CASSPQRFTDTQYF. CDR3 nucleotide sequence: TGTGCCAGCAGCCCTCAGAGATTCACAGATACGCAGTATTTT.

V gene TRBV24-1 combines with J gene TRBJ2-1; 7 nucleotides line up with TRBD2. CDR1 and CDR2 from the germline V gene are KGHDR and SFDVKD. The CDR3 spans 15 residues. After removal of 2 bases from V and 2 bases from J, the junction contained 2 bases not matched to a gene. CDR3 bases: TGTGCCACCAGTGATTCTAGCGGTGCCTACAATGAGCAGTTCTTC. It translates to CATSDSSGAYNEQFF.

A few counts support this clonotype. The rearrangement joins TRBV7-3 to TRBJ2-1; TRBD1 agrees at 8 bases. The CDR3 covers 15 residues. V lost 6 bases and J lost 2; bases outside the gene matches: 6. Germline CDR1 SGHTA, CDR2 FQGTGA. CDR3: CASSQGQGTYNEQFF. The DNA for the CDR3 is TGTGCCAGCAGTCAAGGACAGGGAACCTACAATGAGCAGTTCTTC.